This entry is about one TCR beta chain. Its antigen remains unidentified. The table came from immunoSEQ multiplex PCR; TCRdb's copy has only in-frame clones and leaves some out. Recorded here are 35,000 to 45,000 clones, none singletons. This sample is drawn from a study of T cells after posttransplantation cyclophosphamide. This CDR3 comprises 15 residues. Trimming took 3 bases from V and 4 from J; bases not matched to a gene: 7. Looked up from germline, CDR1 is SQVTM and CDR2 is ANQGSEA. Study-level results: Recipient CMV seropositivity and CMV reactivation strongly tracked TRB clonality. Donor-recipient repertoire similarity was low at 1-2 months, rising over year one.

V gene TRBV29-1 combines with J gene TRBJ2-3, with 10 bases matching TRBD2. This clonotype originated in a man aged 35 to 55 in good health, CMV-negative, and a related stem cell transplant donor. Sequenced sample: PBMCs. CDR3 protein: CSVEGPAGGPDTQYF. CDR3 DNA sequence: TGCAGCGTTGAGGGCCCAGCGGGAGGGCCAGATACGCAGTATTTT.